There are a few counts of the clone carrying this T cell receptor beta chain. This sample was taken from a study of blood T cells in healthy people across ages. Through a sample-barcoded 5' primer and a J-beta primer mix, a second PCR was run for roughly 7 to 11 cycles. The authors tagged each cDNA molecule using a template-switch adaptor with 12 random nucleotides. TCRdb recomputed calls from the 5' RACE reads with MiXCR, one row per CDR3 protein. The sample consists of hundreds of thousands of distinct CDR3 sequences, around 43% of them appearing once. The CDR3 is made up of 16 amino acids. V lost 3 bases to trimming and J lost 4 bases; unmatched junction nucleotides: 7. Germline CDR1 is LGHNA and CDR2 is YSLEER.

The sequencing sample was made of blood. The clonotype was recovered from a man aged 60 to 69 in good health. The chain has TRBV4-3 and TRBJ2-1; TRBD1 matches at 9 bases. The CDR3 coding sequence is TGCGCCAGCAGCCAGATGGACAGGGGCCATTACAATGAGCAGTTCTTC. Translated, it gives CASSQMDRGHYNEQFF.